Described below is a single T cell receptor beta chain sequence and its context. The data were taken from a study of blood T cell repertoires in COVID-19. Under the authors' procedure: Reference gene primers were amplified, and this amplification served to estimate nucleated cell counts. The assay was immunoSEQ multiplex PCR, and TCRdb's table has in-frame clones only and misses some. V, J and clone size derive from that table, while D and trimming were established from the DNA sequence. The data show 200,000 to 250,000 clones, about 87% seen once. The CDR3 extends over 14 amino acids. Germline V gene data show CDR1 as SNHLY and CDR2 as FYNNEI. With 1 base removed from V and 2 bases from J, the gap between germline ends came to 8 bases. Enrolled through a virtual design, the participants were between roughly 18 and 89 years of age and came from 24 US areas. Recovered Cohort 3 donors showed two negative PCRs, clearance, or symptom resolution.

This clonotype was obtained from a man younger than 40 who had recovered from COVID-19. V is TRBV2 and J is TRBJ1-2; no reliable D call. The specimen was PBMCs or T cells enriched from blood (not recorded which). CDR3 loop: CASSEDSSNYGYTF. In nucleotides, the CDR3 is TGTGCCAGCAGTGAAGACAGCTCGAACTATGGCTACACCTTC.